This TCR beta chain is from a study of CD8 T cells in ankylosing spondylitis. The study's findings and limits: Significant enrichment of disease-linked clones was reportedly seen in matched ankylosing spondylitis synovial fluid. It appeared that ankylosing spondylitis blood was characterized by a TCR beta motif of seven or eight highly homologous variants.

The CDR3 sequence is 12 residues long. Trimming removed 0 bases from V and 6 bases from J, with 6 bases in between. Germline V gene data show CDR1 as GTSNPN and CDR2 as SVGIG (reference sequence). On this clonotype itself: Its antigen is not known.

TCRdb used MiXCR to reprocess the 5' RACE reads, holding one entry per CDR3 protein. The data show 670,000 or so distinct CDR3 sequences, with around 17% seen just once and around 19% held by the top ten. The TCR was taken from a male donor with ankylosing spondylitis. Sequenced sample: blood, either unsorted or a sorted T cell fraction (not recorded which). V usage is TRBV30 and J usage is TRBJ2-1; D not certain. The CDR3 nucleotides are TGTGCCTGGAGTGTACAGTTCAATGAGCAGTTCTTC. Residues: CAWSVQFNEQFF.